This T cell receptor (beta chain) was captured in a study of T cell repertoires in cytomegalovirus infection. Study-wide background: HLA-B-restricted CMV epitopes that are well studied were used alongside recently identified HLA-C-restricted ones. Shared public TCR beta signatures pointed to both CMV infection and a matching HLA type.

Overall study findings and caveats: Ex vivo, HLA-C-restricted CMV-specific TCR beta clonotypes prevailed over the rest of the response. Frequencies of public TCR beta families were cumulated, and this identified carriers of CMV plus the relevant HLA.

Germline V gives CDR1 SGHTA, CDR2 FQGNSA. The CDR3 has 16 amino acids. Trimming took 7 bases from V and 4 from J; bases not matched to a gene: 6. Comment on this clonotype: Antigen unknown.

TCRdb itself ran the reads through MiXCR, one entry per CDR3 protein. The top ten hold roughly 50% of the sample, which has a few hundred thousand distinct CDR3 sequences, around 40% seen once. This sequence originates from a human donor in good health (CMV status not recorded). Some clones in this sample may be carry-over from other donors' samples. The specimen comprised cultured PBMCs, sampled from culture after CMV antigen stimulation. V gene TRBV7-2 combines with J gene TRBJ2-3; 15 bases agree with TRBD2. The CDR3 reads CASTPGLAGGADTQYF. The DNA of the CDR3 is TGTGCCAGCACCCCGGGACTAGCGGGAGGTGCAGATACGCAGTATTTT.